This TCR beta chain derives from a study of identical twins. This clonotype was counted ten times or more. TCRdb re-analysed the 5' RACE reads in MiXCR, keeping a single row per CDR3 protein. The repertoire has 420,000 or so distinct CDR3 sequences, approximately 17% of them found once; the top ten carry approximately 12%. V shed 3 bases and J 8 bases; nucleotides not matched to a gene: 10. The CDR3 has 15 amino acids. Per the germline V gene, CDR1 is SGHAT and CDR2 is FQDESV (reference sequence). The sequence came from a man over 45 in good health. The genes are TRBV11-1 and TRBJ1-2, with TRBD1 identical over 9 bases. The material sequenced was naive T cells sorted from blood. CDR3 sequence reads: CASSLYRGQVVGYTF. The CDR3 DNA sequence: TGTGCCAGCAGCTTGTACAGGGGGCAGGTGGTCGGCTACACCTTC.